This T cell receptor beta chain appears in the sequencing data of a study of technical replicates of blood from several donors. Only in-frame clones appear in the TCRdb table, and some are missing; sequencing was by immunoSEQ multiplex PCR. The sample lists approximately 66,000 clones; 85% to 90% were seen once. Germline assignment: CDR1 LGHNT and CDR2 FRNRAP. The CDR3 is 19 residues long. The junction had 17 bases not matched to a gene; V was cut back by 5 bases and J by 5 bases. The chain has TRBV12-5 and TRBJ2-2, with 10 bases lining up with TRBD2. Specimen: PBMCs. This clonotype originated in a human donor in good health. Some clones in this sample may be carry-over from other donors' samples. CDR3: CASGPRLAGVPGGTGELFF. For the CDR3, the DNA is TGTGCTAGTGGTCCACGGCTAGCGGGGGTTCCCGGGGGGACCGGGGAGCTGTTTTTT.